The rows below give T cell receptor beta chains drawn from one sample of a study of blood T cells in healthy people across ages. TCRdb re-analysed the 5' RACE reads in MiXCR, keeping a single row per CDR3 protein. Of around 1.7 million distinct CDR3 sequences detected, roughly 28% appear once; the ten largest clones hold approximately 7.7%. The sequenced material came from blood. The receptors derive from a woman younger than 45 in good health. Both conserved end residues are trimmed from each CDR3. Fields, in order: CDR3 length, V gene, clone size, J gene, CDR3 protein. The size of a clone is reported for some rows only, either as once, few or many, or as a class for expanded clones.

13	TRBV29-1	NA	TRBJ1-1	SVEPRQRTNTEAF
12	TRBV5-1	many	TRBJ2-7	ASRLLTALDEQY
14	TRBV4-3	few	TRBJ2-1	ASSQRGSGVYNEQF
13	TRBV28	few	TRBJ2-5	ASSLLRDAQETQY
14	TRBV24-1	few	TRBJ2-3	ATSDGTSGHTDTQY
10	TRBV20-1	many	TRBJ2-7	SAASDSYEQY
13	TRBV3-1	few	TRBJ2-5	ASSLYRENQETQY
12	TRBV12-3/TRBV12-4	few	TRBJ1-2	ASTPDRMSKGYT
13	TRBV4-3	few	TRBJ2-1	ASSPERINYNEQF
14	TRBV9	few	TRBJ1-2	ASSLAKTGGGYGYT
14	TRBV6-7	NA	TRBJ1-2	ASSPQTGRYSYGYT
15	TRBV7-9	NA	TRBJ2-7	ASSSPGLAGGIGGQY
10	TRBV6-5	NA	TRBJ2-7	ASSKTGNEQY
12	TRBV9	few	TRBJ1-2	ASSVASGDYGYT
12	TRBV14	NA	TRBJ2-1	ASSHGTPGREQF
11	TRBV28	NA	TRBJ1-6	ASIGQVNSPLH
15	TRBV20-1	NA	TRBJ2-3	SARDPLAGGPRDTQY
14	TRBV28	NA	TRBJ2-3	ASSWTRGPSTDTQY
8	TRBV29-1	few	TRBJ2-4	SVVLIEQY
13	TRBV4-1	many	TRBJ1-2	ASSQELRTMEGYT
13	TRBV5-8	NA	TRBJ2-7	ANWGRSGVGYEQY
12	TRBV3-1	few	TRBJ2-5	ASSKAGLQETQY
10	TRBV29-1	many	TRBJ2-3	SVRPFTDTQY
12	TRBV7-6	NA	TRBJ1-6	ASSLSPYNSPLH
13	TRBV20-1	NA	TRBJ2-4	SASRGAVSNNEQY
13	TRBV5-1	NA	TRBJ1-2	ASTLGQGGGYGYT
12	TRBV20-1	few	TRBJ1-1	SARQQGMNTEAF
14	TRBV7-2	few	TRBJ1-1	ASSIRDRDLLRQAF
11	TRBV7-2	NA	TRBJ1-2	ASTTKGGVGYT
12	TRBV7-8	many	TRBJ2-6	ASSLVTGANVLT
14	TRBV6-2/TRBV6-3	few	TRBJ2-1	ASSLLAGEGIDEQF
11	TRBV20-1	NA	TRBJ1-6	SARGTGGEPLH
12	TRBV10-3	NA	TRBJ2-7	AIAPGTPTYEQY
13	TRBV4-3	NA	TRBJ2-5	ASSQVSHRKETQY
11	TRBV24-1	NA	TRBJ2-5	ATSDPETETQY
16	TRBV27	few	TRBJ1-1	ASSPTLGGQGRNTEAF
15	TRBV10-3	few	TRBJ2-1	AISESPSGGGDNEQF
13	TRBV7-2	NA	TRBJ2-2	ASSHRTGYTGELF
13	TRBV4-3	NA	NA	ASSRGQGTWETQY
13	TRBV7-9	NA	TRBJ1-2	ASSLFGQGLYGYT
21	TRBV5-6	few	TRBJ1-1	ASSPSNYGYTFGSGTANTEAF